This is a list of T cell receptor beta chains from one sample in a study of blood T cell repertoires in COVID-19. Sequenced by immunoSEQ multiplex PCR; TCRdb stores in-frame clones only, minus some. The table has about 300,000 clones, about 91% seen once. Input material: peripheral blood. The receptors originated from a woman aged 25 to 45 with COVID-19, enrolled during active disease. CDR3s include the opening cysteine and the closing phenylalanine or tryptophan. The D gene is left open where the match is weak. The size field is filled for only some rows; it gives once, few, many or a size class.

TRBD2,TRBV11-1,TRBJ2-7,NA,TGTGCCAGCAGCCCGGGACTAGACAACGAGCAGTACTTC,CASSPGLDNEQYF
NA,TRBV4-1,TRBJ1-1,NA,TGCGCCAGCAGCCAAGAATCAGGGTACACTGAAGCTTTCTTT,CASSQESGYTEAFF
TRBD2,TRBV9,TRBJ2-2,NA,TGTGCCAGCAGCCCTCGGGCTAGCGGGGTGAACACCGGGGAGCTGTTTTTT,CASSPRASGVNTGELFF
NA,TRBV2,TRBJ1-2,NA,TGTGCCTCCAAAGTGGGCGATGGCTACACCTTC,CASKVGDGYTF
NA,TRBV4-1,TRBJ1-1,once,TGCGCCAGCAGCCAAGAATTCGTAAACACTGAAGCTTTCTTT,CASSQEFVNTEAFF
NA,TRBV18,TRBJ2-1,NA,TGTGCCAGCTCTCCGACGCAGGGTGTGGTGAGGCAGTTCTTC,CASSPTQGVVRQFF
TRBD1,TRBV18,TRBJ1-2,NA,TGTGCCAGCTCATCGACAGGGGAGGGTGATGGCTACACCTTC,CASSSTGEGDGYTF
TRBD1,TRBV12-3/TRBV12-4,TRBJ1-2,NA,TGTGCCAGCAGTACAGGGGGGAGAAATGGCTACACCTTC,CASSTGGRNGYTF
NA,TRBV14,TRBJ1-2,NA,TGTGCCAGCAGCTGGGGACACGAAGGCTACACCTTC,CASSWGHEGYTF
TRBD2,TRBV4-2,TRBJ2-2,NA,TGTGCCAGCAGCCCGCGGGGGGCTTACACCGGGGAGCTGTTTTTT,CASSPRGAYTGELFF
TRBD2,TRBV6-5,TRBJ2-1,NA,TGTGCCAGCAGACCAGGACTAGTCCCTTACAATGAGCAGTTCTTC,CASRPGLVPYNEQFF
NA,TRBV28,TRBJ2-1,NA,TGTGCCAGCAGTTTTATGAACCGGGACAATGAGCAGTTCTTC,CASSFMNRDNEQFF
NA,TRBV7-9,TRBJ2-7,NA,TGTGCCAGCAGCTTAACGCGATACGAGCAGTACTTC,CASSLTRYEQYF
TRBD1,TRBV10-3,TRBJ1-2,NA,TGTGCCATCAGTGAGTCCCGGGACAGGGGCTACACCTTC,CAISESRDRGYTF
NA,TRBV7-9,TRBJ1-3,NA,TGTGCCGTGCGCCCGGGAGACACCATATATTTT,CAVRPGDTIYF
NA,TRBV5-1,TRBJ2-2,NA,TGCGCCAGCAGCTCCATTATCCCGACAGGCACCGGGGAGCTGTTTTTT,CASSSIIPTGTGELFF
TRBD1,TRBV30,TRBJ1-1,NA,TGTGCCGGCGGACAGGGCTCTGACACTGAAGCTTTCTTT,CAGGQGSDTEAFF
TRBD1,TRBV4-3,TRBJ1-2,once,TGCGCCAGCAGCCAAGTCTCCGGACAGGGGTATGGCTACACCTTC,CASSQVSGQGYGYTF
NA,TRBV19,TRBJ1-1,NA,TGTGCCAGTAGTTCCCCCCCCGACACTGAAGCTTTCTTT,CASSSPPDTEAFF
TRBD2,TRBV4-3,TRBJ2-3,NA,TGCGCCAGCAGCCAAGATTGGACTAGCGGCACAGATACGCAGTATTTT,CASSQDWTSGTDTQYF
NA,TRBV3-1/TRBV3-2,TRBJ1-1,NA,TGTGCCAGCAGCCAAGGGACAGCGGGAAACCTGAACACTGAAGCTTTCTTT,CASSQGTAGNLNTEAFF
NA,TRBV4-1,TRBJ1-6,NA,TGCGCCAGCAGCCAAGGGCTTGAGGTCAGAAGTTCACCCCTCCACTTT,CASSQGLEVRSSPLHF
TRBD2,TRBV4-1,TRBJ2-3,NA,TGCGCCAGCAGCCAATCGGGACTAGCGGGGGTAACAGATACGCAGTATTTT,CASSQSGLAGVTDTQYF
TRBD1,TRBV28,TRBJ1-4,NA,TGTGCCAGCACCGGGACAGGGGCGGCTGAAAAACTGTTTTTT,CASTGTGAAEKLFF
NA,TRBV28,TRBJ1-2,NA,TGTGCCAGCAGTTTAGGGGGCCGGGGCTACACCTTC,CASSLGGRGYTF
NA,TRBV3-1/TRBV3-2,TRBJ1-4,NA,TGTGCCAGCAGCCAGCGGGCCACCGAAGATGAAAAACTGTTTTTT,CASSQRATEDEKLFF
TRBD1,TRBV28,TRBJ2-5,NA,TGTGCCAGCAGTTGGACAGGATACCCAGAGACCCAGTACTTC,CASSWTGYPETQYF
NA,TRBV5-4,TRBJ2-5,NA,TGTGCCAGCAGCTTGGGTGGGTCGAGGGAGACCCAGTACTTC,CASSLGGSRETQYF
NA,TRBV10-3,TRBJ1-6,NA,TGTGCCATCAGTGAGTCTGGTCAGGCATACGGTTCACCCCTCCACTTT,CAISESGQAYGSPLHF
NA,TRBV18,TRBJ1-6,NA,TGTGCCAGCTCAGCGCCGAATTCACCCCTCCACTTT,CASSAPNSPLHF
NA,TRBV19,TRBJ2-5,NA,TGTGCCAGTAGTATCAGGGTGGGAGAGACCCAGTACTTC,CASSIRVGETQYF
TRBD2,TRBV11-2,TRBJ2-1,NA,TGTGCCAGCACGGGGGGGGGCCTTGAGCAGTTCTTC,CASTGGGLEQFF
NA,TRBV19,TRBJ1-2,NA,TGTGCCAGTAGCCCCGGGATAGCTAACTATGGCTACACCTTC,CASSPGIANYGYTF
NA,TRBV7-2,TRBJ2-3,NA,TGTGCCAGCAGCCTCGGACAGCAGGATACGCAGTATTTT,CASSLGQQDTQYF
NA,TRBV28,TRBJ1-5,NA,TGTGCCAGCAGTTTAACGGGGCAGCCCCAGCATTTT,CASSLTGQPQHF
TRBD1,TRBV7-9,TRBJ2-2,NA,TGTGCCAGCAGCCCTACGACAGGGAGGAACACCGGGGAGCTGTTTTTT,CASSPTTGRNTGELFF
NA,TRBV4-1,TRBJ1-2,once,TGCGCCAGCAGCCAAGTGACTCCGCCCTATGGCTACACCTTC,CASSQVTPPYGYTF
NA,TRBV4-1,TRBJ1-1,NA,TGCGCCAGCAGCCCACCACCAGGGGCGAACACTGAAGCTTTCTTT,CASSPPPGANTEAFF
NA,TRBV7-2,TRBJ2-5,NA,TGTGCCAGCAGCCGCTCTAGCGCCCAAGAGACCCAGTACTTC,CASSRSSAQETQYF
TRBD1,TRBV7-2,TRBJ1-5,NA,TGTGCCAGCAGCCGGGACAGGGGGGTGGATCAGCCCCAGCATTTT,CASSRDRGVDQPQHF
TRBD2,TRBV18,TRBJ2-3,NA,TGTGCCAGCTCACACATAGCGGGGGGCGAAACAGATACGCAGTATTTT,CASSHIAGGETDTQYF